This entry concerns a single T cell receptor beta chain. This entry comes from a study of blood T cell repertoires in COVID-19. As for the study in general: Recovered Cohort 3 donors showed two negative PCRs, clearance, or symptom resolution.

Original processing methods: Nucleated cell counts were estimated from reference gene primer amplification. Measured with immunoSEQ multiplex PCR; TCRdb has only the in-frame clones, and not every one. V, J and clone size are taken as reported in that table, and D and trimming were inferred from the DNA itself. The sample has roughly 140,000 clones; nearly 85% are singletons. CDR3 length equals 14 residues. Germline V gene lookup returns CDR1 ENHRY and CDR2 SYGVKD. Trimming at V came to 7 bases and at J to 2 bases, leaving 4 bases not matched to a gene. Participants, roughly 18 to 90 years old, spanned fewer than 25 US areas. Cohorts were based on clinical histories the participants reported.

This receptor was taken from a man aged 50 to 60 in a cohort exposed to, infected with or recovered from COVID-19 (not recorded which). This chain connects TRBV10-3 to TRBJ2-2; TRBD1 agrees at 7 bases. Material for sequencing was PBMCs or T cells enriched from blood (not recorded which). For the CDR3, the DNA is TGTGCCATCACCCGGACAGGCAACACCGGGGAGCTGTTTTTT. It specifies CAITRTGNTGELFF.